Listed here are 32 T cell receptor beta chains from one sample, sequenced in a study of cytomegalovirus exposure and HLA in healthy donors. PCR primers comprised 60 Vbeta and 13 Jbeta primers. The table came from immunoSEQ multiplex PCR; TCRdb's copy has only in-frame clones and leaves some out. The repertoire holds about 130,000 clones, with roughly 82% as singletons. Sequencing was performed on PBMCs. The receptors shown here come from a man aged 45-65 years in good health and CMV-seronegative.

This clone was found a few times. The V and J genes are TRBV11-2 and TRBJ2-1, with no clear D. The CDR3 sequence is 17 residues long. Trimming removed 4 bases from V and 1 base from J, with 17 bases in between. Germline CDR1 SGHAT, CDR2 FQNNGV. CDR3: CASSSPGIGGSYNEQFF. DNA for the CDR3: TGTGCCAGCAGCTCACCGGGTATTGGCGGATCCTACAATGAGCAGTTCTTC. The whole variable domain, remainder taken from reference TRBV11-2 and TRBJ2-1, is EAGVAQSPRYKIIEKRQSVAFWCNPISGHATLYWYQQILGQGPKLLIQFQNNGVVDDSQLPKDRFSAERLKGVDSTLKIQPAKLEDSAVYLCASSSPGIGGSYNEQFFGPGTRLTVL.

The CDR3: CASSPRLAVKNIQYF. The DNA of the CDR3 is TGTGCCAGCAGCCCCCGACTAGCGGTCAAAAACATTCAGTACTTC. V and J are TRBV6-5 and TRBJ2-4, with TRBD2 identical over 9 bases. The CDR3 sequence is 15 residues long. Trimming removed 6 bases from V and 3 bases from J; junction bases left unmatched: 6. CDR1 is MNHEY and CDR2 is SVGAGI in the germline V gene.

V usage is TRBV19 and J usage is TRBJ2-7; 7 bases align to TRBD2. The V gene end was trimmed by 8 bases and the J gene end by 2 bases; junction bases not matched to a gene: 12. Germline V gene sequence: CDR1 LNHDA, CDR2 SQIVND (reference sequence). The CDR3 contains 15 residues. CDR3 residues: CASGKGSSGTYEQYF. The CDR3 DNA follows: TGTGCCAGTGGCAAGGGGTCTAGCGGCACCTACGAGCAGTACTTC.

This chain links TRBV6-4 with TRBJ2-5; TRBD1 might be the D (6 bases). Per the germline V gene, CDR1 is MRHNA and CDR2 is SNTAGT. The V end was cut by 6 bases, the J end by 0 bases, with 14 bases between. The CDR3 is 15 residues long. DNA for the CDR3: TGTGCCAGCAGCGAAACGACAGGAGACCAAGAGACCCAGTACTTC. Translation gives CASSETTGDQETQYF.

V is TRBV30 and J is TRBJ2-7; D remains unclear. Looked up from germline, CDR1 is GTSNPN and CDR2 is SVGIG (reference sequence). Trimming removed 3 bases at V and 6 bases at J, with 12 bases between. The CDR3 is 12 amino acids. This CDR3 is CAWSWALFEQYF. DNA of the CDR3: TGTGCCTGGAGCTGGGCACTCTTCGAGCAGTACTTC.

This clone occurred a few times. The chain employs TRBV29-1 and TRBJ2-5; 9 bases line up with TRBD1. The CDR3 loop spans 15 amino acids. Losses at the gene ends were 5 bases for V and 0 bases for J; bases not matched to a gene: 7. In germline, CDR1 is SQVTM, CDR2 ANQGSEA. CDR3 bases: TGCAGCGTTCAAAGGGACAGGGCCCACCAAGAGACCCAGTACTTC. This translates into CSVQRDRAHQETQYF.

V gene TRBV11-2 combines with J gene TRBJ1-1, with D unresolved. The germline gives CDR1 SGHAT, CDR2 FQNNGV. CDR3 length equals 14 residues. V gave up 5 bases and J gave up 1 base, with 11 bases separating them. CDR3 sequence reads: CASSLPRGNTEAFF. In nucleotides, the CDR3 is TGTGCCAGCAGCCTCCCCCGGGGGAACACTGAAGCTTTCTTT.

The V and J genes are TRBV7-9 and TRBJ1-2; no clear D. CDR1 is SEHNR and CDR2 is FQNEAQ in the germline V gene (reference sequence). This CDR3 has 13 amino acids. V lost 6 bases, J lost 8 bases, and 16 bases lay in between. The CDR3 DNA is TGTGCCAGCAGGACTCGGGATTCCCAGGGCTACACCTTC. Amino acids: CASRTRDSQGYTF.

The DNA of the CDR3 is TGCGCCAGCAGCCCCCGTGAAGGGGGCGGCACTGAAGCTTTCTTT. Translation gives CASSPREGGGTEAFF. This chain joins TRBV4-1 and TRBJ1-1; the match to TRBD1 covers 7 bases. Trimming took 4 bases from V and 4 from J; bases not matched to a gene: 9. This CDR3 has 15 residues. Germline CDR1 is MGHRA and CDR2 is YSYEKL.

This chain joins TRBV30 and TRBJ2-1, with 9 bases aligning to TRBD2. CDR1 GTSNPN and CDR2 SVGIG come from the germline V gene (reference sequence). This CDR3 contains 14 residues. The ends lost 4 bases at V and 5 bases at J; junction bases unmatched: 6. The DNA of the CDR3 is TGTGCCTGGACCTGGCGGGGGGGAAACAATGAGCAGTTCTTC. Its protein product is CAWTWRGGNNEQFF.

This clone was counted a single time. The chain recombines TRBV6-1 with TRBJ2-7; 8 nucleotides align to TRBD1. CDR1 is MNHNS and CDR2 is SASEGT in the germline V gene. The V and J ends lost 8 bases and 7 bases, in that order; junction bases with no gene match: 10. This CDR3 is built from 13 residues. The DNA for the CDR3 is TGTGCCAGCCTCCTAGGACAGGGCGGGGAGCAGTACTTC. Translated: CASLLGQGGEQYF.

CDR3 protein: CASSNQEQTDTQYF. The CDR3 DNA is TGTGCCAGTAGTAACCAGGAACAGACAGATACGCAGTATTTT. The gene calls are TRBV19 and TRBJ2-3; D not resolved. Trimming removed 4 bases at V and 3 bases at J, with 11 bases between. The CDR3 loop spans 14 amino acids. Germline V gene sequence: CDR1 LNHDA, CDR2 SQIVND (reference sequence).

The chain carries TRBV5-1 and TRBJ2-3, with a tentative D call TRBD2 (6 bases). The CDR3 is made up of 14 amino acids. Trimming left V 4 bases short and J 4 bases short, with 13 bases between. The V gene's germline CDR1 is SGHRS and CDR2 YFSETQ. In DNA, the CDR3 is TGCGCCAGCAGCCCGCGGGGCAACCCAGATACGCAGTATTTT. It is translated as CASSPRGNPDTQYF.

V is TRBV7-9 and J is TRBJ2-7; D is undetermined. The CDR3 loop spans 12 amino acids. V was cut by 0 bases and J by 2 bases, with 2 bases left in between. The germline V gene has CDR1 SEHNR and CDR2 FQNEAQ (reference sequence). CDR3 nucleotides: TGTGCCAGCAGCTTAGCCACCTACGAGCAGTACTTC. This codes for CASSLATYEQYF.

The table lists this clone with a count of one. This rearrangement joins TRBV5-1 to TRBJ2-1; the D gene is possibly TRBD2 (6 bases). V lost 6 bases and J lost 4, with 17 bases in between. The CDR3 length is 15 residues. CDR1 SGHRS and CDR2 YFSETQ come from the germline V gene. The DNA for the CDR3 is TGCGCCAGCAAGGATACAGTAGCGGCGTACAATGAGCAGTTCTTC. Protein sequence: CASKDTVAAYNEQFF.

This clone occurred a few times. The chain employs TRBV11-2 and TRBJ2-1; 8 positions match TRBD2. CDR3 length: 14 amino acids. CDR1 and CDR2 (germline): SGHAT, FQNNGV. J was trimmed by 5 bases and V by 6 bases; bases with no gene match: 6. The CDR3 loop is CASSSVREDNEQFF. CDR3 DNA: TGTGCCAGCAGTTCCGTGCGGGAGGACAATGAGCAGTTCTTC.

The rearrangement uses TRBV5-1 and TRBJ1-5; a possible D gene is TRBD1 (5 bases). This CDR3 is 15 amino acids long. Trimming took off 0 bases at V and 6 bases at J, with 13 bases between the two ends. CDR1 and CDR2 (germline): SGHRS, YFSETQ. CDR3 loop: CASSLAGRGGQPQHF. CDR3 nucleotide sequence: TGCGCCAGCAGCTTGGCAGGGCGGGGTGGTCAGCCCCAGCATTTT.

The chain is built from TRBV9 and TRBJ2-3; D call uncertain. The length of the CDR3 is 16 residues. The germline V gene has CDR1 SGDLS and CDR2 YYNGEE. V shed 2 bases and J shed 2 bases, with 15 bases lying between them. The CDR3 nucleotides read TGTGCCAGCAGCGTCGGAACAGTAAAAAACACAGATACGCAGTATTTT. Translation gives CASSVGTVKNTDTQYF.

The chain employs TRBV7-9 and TRBJ2-3; D possibly corresponds to TRBD2 (5 bases). Germline CDR1 SEHNR, CDR2 FQNEAQ (reference sequence). CDR3 size: 18 residues. V lost 2 bases to trimming and J lost 1 base, with 19 bases between them. The CDR3, as DNA: TGTGCCAGCAGCTTACACGTTGGCTCTAGCTCCGGCACAGATACGCAGTATTTT. Residues: CASSLHVGSSSGTDTQYF.

The chain uses TRBV7-2 and TRBJ1-3; no definite D call. Deletions cut 3 bases from V and 0 bases from J, with 15 bases between. The V gene's germline CDR1 is SGHTA and CDR2 FQGNSA. CDR3 size: 17 residues. This CDR3 is CASSFTGTQSSGNTIYF. CDR3 DNA sequence: TGTGCCAGCAGCTTTACGGGAACGCAAAGCTCTGGAAACACCATATATTTT.

The chain combines TRBV7-2 with TRBJ2-1, with D possibly being TRBD2 (6 bases). With 1 base removed from V and 5 bases from J, the gap between germline ends came to 6 bases. Germline V gives CDR1 SGHTA, CDR2 FQGNSA. This CDR3 spans 13 amino acids. CDR3 in DNA: TGTGCCAGCAGCTTAGGACTAGACAATGAGCAGTTCTTC. Encoded protein: CASSLGLDNEQFF.

This clone occurred once. The rearrangement joins TRBV29-1 to TRBJ1-2; D is unclear. This CDR3 is 11 amino acids long. V was cut by 5 bases and J by 1 base, with 5 bases left in between. Germline loops: CDR1 SQVTM, CDR2 ANQGSEA. In nucleotides, the CDR3 is TGCAGCGTTCAATTTAACTATGGCTACACCTTC. It translates to CSVQFNYGYTF.

This clone was recorded only once. The gene calls are TRBV30 and TRBJ1-4; possibly TRBD1 for D (5 bases). The CDR3 is made up of 15 amino acids. V was pared by 2 bases and J by 5 bases, with 15 bases between. Germline V CDR1 and CDR2: GTSNPN, SVGIG (reference sequence). The CDR3 region has the DNA TGTGCCTGGAGTCTATCAGGGTCGGTGAATGAAAAACTGTTTTTT. Encoded protein: CAWSLSGSVNEKLFF.

The gene calls are TRBV5-5 and TRBJ2-7; D perhaps matches TRBD1 (5 bases). V was clipped by 0 bases and J by 1 base, with 14 bases between them. CDR3 size: 16 residues. Germline V gene lookup returns CDR1 SGHKS and CDR2 YYEKEE (reference sequence). DNA for the CDR3: TGTGCCAGCAGCTTGGGGCTGGCAGGGAATTCCTACGAGCAGTACTTC. Translation gives CASSLGLAGNSYEQYF.

The gene calls are TRBV4-1 and TRBJ2-1; possibly TRBD2 for D (6 bases). The CDR3 sequence is 13 residues long. Deletions cut 2 bases from V and 10 bases from J, with 12 bases between. CDR1 and CDR2 from the germline V gene are MGHRA and YSYEKL. The CDR3 sequence is CASSQMTSWEQFF. CDR3 in DNA: TGCGCCAGCAGCCAAATGACTAGTTGGGAGCAGTTCTTC.

The V gene is TRBV7-9, the J gene TRBJ2-1; D is unclear. The CDR3 runs to 14 residues. V dropped 1 base and J dropped 4 bases, with 8 bases sitting between them. Germline V lookup: CDR1 SEHNR, CDR2 FQNEAQ (reference sequence). The CDR3 is CASSLVSGYNEQFF. In DNA form, the CDR3 reads TGTGCCAGCAGCTTAGTTTCAGGTTACAATGAGCAGTTCTTC. Using reference TRBV7-9 and TRBJ2-1 for the parts outside the CDR3, the full variable domain is DTGVSQNPRHKITKRGQNVTFRCDPISEHNRLYWYRQTLGQGPEFLTYFQNEAQLEKSRLLSDRFSAERPKGSFSTLEIQRTEQGDSAMYLCASSLVSGYNEQFFGPGTRLTVL.

The chain combines TRBV27 with TRBJ2-1; TRBD1 might be the D (5 bases). Trimming pared 4 bases from V and 6 bases from J, leaving 13 bases between. Germline CDR1 reads MNHEY; CDR2 reads SMNVEV (reference sequence). The CDR3 extends over 14 amino acids. The CDR3 DNA sequence: TGTGCCAGCAGTTCAGGGTATGGGTCCAATGAGCAGTTCTTC. Translation gives CASSSGYGSNEQFF.

The chain recombines TRBV21-1 with TRBJ1-5; TRBD1, the table's D call, lacks a check against the DNA. TRBV21-1 is listed as a pseudogene. CDR3 length: 11 residues. CDR3: CARGYDQPQHF. The CDR3, as DNA: TGTGCCAGGGGCTACGATCAGCCCCAGCATTTT.

The chain couples TRBV30 to TRBJ2-3; 12 bases align to TRBD1. Losses at the gene ends were 7 bases for V and 6 bases for J; bases not matched to a gene: 11. Germline loops: CDR1 GTSNPN, CDR2 SVGIG (reference sequence). The CDR3 is 15 residues long. The CDR3 here is CASIGTGGYGDTQYF. Here the CDR3 DNA reads TGTGCCTCTATCGGGACAGGGGGCTATGGGGATACGCAGTATTTT.

The chain employs TRBV12-1 and TRBJ1-5; TRBD1 was called by the table and not checked on the DNA. TRBV12-1 is reported as a pseudogene. CDR3 length equals 16 residues. CDR3 residues: CASSLSRGIPNQPQHF. The CDR3 nucleotides read TGTGCCAGCAGCTTGAGCAGGGGAATACCCAATCAGCCCCAGCATTTT.

The V and J genes are TRBV13 and TRBJ2-6; tentative D call: TRBD1 (5 bases). Germline-derived CDR1 and CDR2 are PRHDT and FYEKMQ (reference sequence). With 5 bases removed from V and 1 base from J, the gap between germline ends came to 9 bases. This CDR3 region has 15 residues. CDR3 DNA sequence: TGTGCCAGCAGCGACAGCCGGTCTGGGGCCAACGTCCTGACTTTC. Protein product: CASSDSRSGANVLTF.

The chain uses TRBV6-5 and TRBJ1-4; a weak D match, TRBD1 (5 bases). From germline, CDR1 is MNHEY and CDR2 SVGAGI. This CDR3 comprises 13 residues. V gave up 6 bases and J gave up 3 bases, with 8 bases separating them. This CDR3 is CASSRQPNEKLFF. CDR3 sequence (DNA): TGTGCCAGCAGCAGACAGCCTAATGAAAAACTGTTTTTT.